This T cell receptor beta chain was sequenced in a study of shared T cell receptors in the human thymus. Germline-derived CDR1 and CDR2 are SNHLY and FYNNEI. V lost 6 bases, J lost 8 bases, and 10 bases stayed unmatched. The CDR3 loop spans 14 amino acids. The table came from immunoSEQ multiplex PCR; TCRdb's copy has only in-frame clones and leaves some out. The data contain 500,000 to 750,000 clones, around 89% of them singletons. These same records also appear under a second study, on human thymus T cells. That work contributes: Congenital heart defects were the reason for the corrective surgery that the donors, healthy Finnish infants, were having. Thymic material originated from resections removed in the course of corrective heart surgery. Use of V and J genes seemed skewed within the thymic and blood repertoires.

V gene TRBV2 combines with J gene TRBJ2-1; 7 bases map to TRBD1. The material sequenced was thymocytes. This TCR was sampled from a boy under three years old with a congenital heart defect. In DNA, the CDR3 is TGTGCCAGCAGCTCCACCCGGGACAGCTATGAGCAGTTCTTC. This translates into CASSSTRDSYEQFF.